This T cell receptor beta chain was identified in a study of control samples from healthy donors and cancer patients. The protocol was immunoSEQ multiplex PCR, while the TCRdb copy is restricted to in-frame clones and leaves out a portion. The data show around 50,000 clones, with 95% seen just once and 2% to 3% held by the top ten. There are 13 residues in the CDR3. Germline V gene data show CDR1 as SNHLY and CDR2 as FYNNEI. The ends were cut back, 7 bases at V and 0 bases at J, with 7 bases in the middle. This TCR came from a young man in good health. The material sequenced was blood. The V and J genes are TRBV2 and TRBJ1-5; D gene uncertain. This CDR3 is CASTWYSNQPQHF. The CDR3 DNA reads TGTGCCAGCACTTGGTATAGCAATCAGCCCCAGCATTTT.